This is a list of T cell receptor beta chains from one sample in a study of blood T cell repertoires in COVID-19. Profiling relied on immunoSEQ multiplex PCR, and the TCRdb table lists in-frame clones only, not all of them. The data show approximately 160,000 clones, more than 70% seen once. Sequenced material: peripheral blood. The receptors shown here come from a man between 18 and 35 years old with active or convalescent COVID-19. Both conserved end residues are part of each CDR3. D genes are given only for firm matches. Clone size is given for some rows only: seen once, a few or many times, or a class if the clone is expanded.

d_call	v_call	clone_size	cdr3_length	j_call	cdr3_nt	cdr3_aa
-	TRBV30	-	14	TRBJ1-1	TGTGCCTGGAGTGTCGCGGGAACGTGGACTGAAGCTTTCTTT	CAWSVAGTWTEAFF
-	TRBV5-1	-	14	TRBJ2-5	TGCGCCAGCAGCTTGGGAACTCCCGGGGAGACCCAGTACTTC	CASSLGTPGETQYF
TRBD1	TRBV7-2	once	15	TRBJ1-2	TGTGCCAGCAGCCCCCACAGGGGGCTTAGAGGTGGCTACACCTTC	CASSPHRGLRGGYTF
-	TRBV27	-	17	TRBJ2-5	TGTGCCAGCAGTCCAAGACTTCTGGGGCGTGGGGGGGAGACCCAGTACTTC	CASSPRLLGRGGETQYF
TRBD1	TRBV5-6	-	11	TRBJ1-6	TGTGCCAGCAGCCTACAGGGGGCCCTCCACTTT	CASSLQGALHF
TRBD1	TRBV28	few	16	TRBJ1-4	TGTGCCAGCAGTGACCGGACAGGGGGCCGCAATGAAAAACTGTTTTTT	CASSDRTGGRNEKLFF
-	TRBV7-9	few	15	TRBJ2-7	TGTGCCAGCAGCTTAAAGGCGGAATACACCTACGAGCAGTACTTC	CASSLKAEYTYEQYF
-	TRBV7-2	-	13	TRBJ1-1	TGTGCCAGCGCGTCTCAGGGGTACACTGAAGCTTTCTTT	CASASQGYTEAFF
-	TRBV19	-	17	TRBJ1-1	TGTGCCAGTAGTACCCCCGGTGGGGGGGCGAAGGACACTGAAGCTTTCTTT	CASSTPGGGAKDTEAFF
TRBD1	TRBV7-6	-	15	TRBJ2-7	TGTGCCAGCAGCTCACAACAGGGGGCGGCCTACGAGCAGTACTTC	CASSSQQGAAYEQYF
-	TRBV18	-	13	TRBJ1-6	TGTGCCAGCTCACCAGACAGTCTTGTACCCCTCCACTTT	CASSPDSLVPLHF
-	TRBV3-1/TRBV3-2	-	18	TRBJ2-7	TGTGCCAGCAGCCAAGATCAATCCCGTTCGGGAGAACCGAACGAGCAGTACTTC	CASSQDQSRSGEPNEQYF
-	TRBV2	-	14	TRBJ1-1	TGTGCCAGCAGGCCCAGGGAAGGAGACACTGAAGCTTTCTTT	CASRPREGDTEAFF
TRBD2	TRBV6-1	-	16	TRBJ2-3	TGTGCCAGCAGTGATATCAGCGGACTAGCGGCAGATACGCAGTATTTT	CASSDISGLAADTQYF
-	TRBV10-1	-	16	TRBJ1-5	TGCGCCAGGATTAGAAACAGGGTTTGTAGCAATCAGCCCCAGCATTTT	CARIRNRVCSNQPQHF
-	TRBV7-2	once	12	TRBJ2-2	TGTGCCAGCAGCTTAGGGGCTACGGAGCTGTTTTTT	CASSLGATELFF
-	TRBV6-6	-	15	TRBJ1-1	TGTGCCAGCAATAAGGGAGGGGAGGGGAACACTGAAGCTTTCTTT	CASNKGGEGNTEAFF
TRBD1	TRBV6-5	-	14	TRBJ2-7	TGTGCCAGCAGTCAAACAGGGGGGAACTACGAGCAGTACTTC	CASSQTGGNYEQYF
-	TRBV3-1/TRBV3-2	-	11	TRBJ1-1	TGTGCCAGCAGCCACGACACTGAAGCTTTCTTT	CASSHDTEAFF
-	TRBV3-1/TRBV3-2	-	15	TRBJ1-5	TGTGCCAGCAGCCAAGGGGTACAGGGCAATCAGCCCCAGCATTTT	CASSQGVQGNQPQHF
TRBD2	TRBV9	-	16	TRBJ2-1	TGTGCCAGCAGCAACACGCCCGGGACTAGCGATAATGAGCAGTTCTTC	CASSNTPGTSDNEQFF
-	TRBV6-5	-	15	TRBJ1-3	TGTGCCAGCAAACCATGGCAGGACTCTGGAAACACCATATATTTT	CASKPWQDSGNTIYF
TRBD2	TRBV11-2	-	12	TRBJ2-7	TGTGCCAGCAGCTTCGGGGGGACCGGTGGTTCCTTC	CASSFGGTGGSF
-	TRBV19	once	15	TRBJ1-3	TGTGCCAGTAGTCTGAGGACAGCCCCTGGAAACACCATATATTTT	CASSLRTAPGNTIYF
-	TRBV7-2	few	16	TRBJ1-6	TGTGCCAGCAGCTTAATCAATGCAGCGGAAGGTCCACCCCTCCACTTT	CASSLINAAEGPPLHF
TRBD1	TRBV19	-	12	TRBJ1-1	TGTGCCGCCGGGACAGGGAACACTGAAGCTTTCTTT	CAAGTGNTEAFF
-	TRBV6-5	-	14	TRBJ1-5	TGTGCCAGTCATGGTGGGGGGATTAATCAGCCCCAGCATTTT	CASHGGGINQPQHF
TRBD2	TRBV27	-	15	TRBJ2-1	TGTGCCAGCAGTTTTAGTAGCGGGGGCTACAATGAGCAGTTCTTC	CASSFSSGGYNEQFF
TRBD2	TRBV11-2	-	19	TRBJ2-4	TGTGCCAGCAGCACCCGGACTAGCGGGGGGCTACTAGCCAAAAACATTCAGTACTTC	CASSTRTSGGLLAKNIQYF
-	TRBV27	-	15	TRBJ2-2	TGTGCCAGCACCCCTCGGAGTATTAACACCGGGGAGCTGTTTTTT	CASTPRSINTGELFF
-	TRBV18	-	15	TRBJ1-2	TGTGCCAGCTCACCACTCGGCAGGGAAGGGTATGGCTACACCTTC	CASSPLGREGYGYTF
TRBD2	TRBV3-1/TRBV3-2	-	14	TRBJ2-5	TGTGCCAGCAGCCACCGGGGCGGGGGAGAGACCCAGTACTTC	CASSHRGGGETQYF
-	TRBV11-2	-	14	TRBJ2-7	TGTGCCAGCAGCTTAGCGAACACGTTCTACGAGCAGTACTTC	CASSLANTFYEQYF
TRBD1	TRBV19	-	15	TRBJ2-3	TGTGCCAGTAGCCCAAGGGACAGGGTCACAGATACGCAGTATTTT	CASSPRDRVTDTQYF
-	TRBV9	few	16	TRBJ1-1	TGTGCCAGCAGCGTAGTTAGGGAGGTCATGAACACTGAAGCTTTCTTT	CASSVVREVMNTEAFF
TRBD1	TRBV7-9	-	16	TRBJ1-4	TGTGCCAGCAGCCCAGGGGGACAGGGTGTAGGGGAAAAACTGTTTTTT	CASSPGGQGVGEKLFF
-	TRBV14	-	16	TRBJ2-6	TGTGCCAGCAGCCAAGTAGGGGGATCTGGGGCCAACGTCCTGACTTTC	CASSQVGGSGANVLTF